Shown below are 23 T cell receptor beta chains from a single sample sequenced in a study of blood T cell repertoires in COVID-19. Assay used: immunoSEQ multiplex PCR; TCRdb lists only in-frame clones, some missing. The sample lists almost 400,000 clones, roughly 90% occurring once. Sequenced material: PBMCs or T cells enriched from blood (not recorded which). These receptors originate from a woman in her 30s who had recovered from COVID-19.

V gene TRBV3-1 (or the pseudogene TRBV3-2) combines with J gene TRBJ2-2; 12 bases match TRBD2. The CDR3 is 18 amino acids. CDR1 is LGHDT, CDR2 YNNKEL, per germline (reference sequence). With 1 base clipped from V and 3 bases from J, the junction kept 6 bases outside the gene matches. The CDR3 loop reads CASSQVVGLAGHTGELFF. DNA for the CDR3: TGTGCCAGCAGCCAAGTCGTAGGACTAGCGGGGCACACCGGGGAGCTGTTTTTT.

This chain uses TRBV3-1 (or the pseudogene TRBV3-2) with TRBJ2-2, with TRBD1 matching 8 bases. CDR1 is LGHDT and CDR2 is YNNKEL in the germline V gene (reference sequence). The CDR3 is 14 amino acids. Trimming cost V 2 bases and J 7 bases; bases outside gene matches: 3. CDR3 sequence reads: CASSQRTGNGELFF. In DNA form, the CDR3 reads TGTGCCAGCAGCCAAAGGACAGGGAACGGGGAGCTGTTTTTT.

This rearrangement joins TRBV25-1 to TRBJ2-1; D is uncertain. Trimming removed 8 bases from V and 7 bases from J, with 15 bases in between. This CDR3 region has 13 residues. CDR1 is MGHDK and CDR2 is SYGVNS in the germline V gene. Here the CDR3 reads CASSKATDNEQFF. In DNA form, the CDR3 reads TGTGCCAGCTCTAAAGCTACAGATAATGAGCAGTTCTTC. The full variable domain, in which reference TRBV25-1 and TRBJ2-1 provide the parts outside the CDR3, is EADIYQTPRYLVIGTGKKITLECSQTMGHDKMYWYQQDPGMELHLIHYSYGVNSTEKGDLSSESTVSRIRTEHFPLTLESARPSHTSQYLCASSKATDNEQFFGPGTRLTVL.

This chain links TRBV18 with TRBJ2-2; no clear D. V was trimmed by 6 bases and J by 0 bases, leaving 8 bases between them. The CDR3 sequence is 14 residues long. CDR1 KGHSH and CDR2 LQKENI come from the germline V gene. The CDR3 here is CASSYTANTGELFF. The CDR3 coding sequence is TGTGCCAGCTCGTACACAGCGAACACCGGGGAGCTGTTTTTT.

This sequence joins TRBV5-1 and TRBJ2-3, with no clear D. The V end was cut by 1 base, the J end by 4 bases, with 10 bases between. Germline V CDR1 and CDR2: SGHRS, YFSETQ. The CDR3 is 14 amino acids. This CDR3 reads CASSLYQISDTQYF. CDR3 sequence (DNA): TGCGCCAGCAGCTTGTACCAGATTTCAGATACGCAGTATTTT.

This rearrangement joins TRBV11-2 to TRBJ2-5, with D uncertain. V was clipped by 1 base and J by 7 bases, with 7 bases between them. Germline CDR1 is SGHAT and CDR2 is FQNNGV. CDR3 length equals 12 residues. The CDR3 loop is CASSLVPGTQYF. Written as DNA, the CDR3 is TGTGCCAGCAGCTTAGTACCGGGGACCCAGTACTTC.

The rearrangement links TRBV4-2 to TRBJ2-1; 12 nucleotides match TRBD2. After removal of 4 bases from V and 5 bases from J, the junction contained 9 bases not matched to a gene. Germline V lookup: CDR1 LGHNA, CDR2 YNFKEQ. This CDR3 has 17 residues. CDR3 sequence reads: CASSPPGLAGPNNEQFF. The CDR3 nucleotides are TGTGCCAGCAGCCCCCCCGGACTAGCGGGACCAAACAATGAGCAGTTCTTC.

The chain combines TRBV7-9 with TRBJ2-7; TRBD2 matches 10 bases. Germline lookup yields CDR1 SEHNR and CDR2 FQNEAQ (reference sequence). The V segment lost 5 bases and the J segment 6 bases; nucleotides outside the gene matches: 13. This CDR3 is built from 16 residues. The CDR3 reads CASSPRTSGGYVEQYF. CDR3 coding DNA: TGTGCCAGCAGCCCGCGGACTAGCGGAGGCTACGTCGAGCAGTACTTC.

Here the CDR3 reads CASSESGVNYGYTF. The CDR3 bases are TGTGCCAGCAGTGAATCGGGGGTTAACTATGGCTACACCTTC. The chain employs TRBV25-1 and TRBJ1-2; tentative D call: TRBD1 (5 bases). V was shortened by 1 base and J by 1 base, with 7 bases between the two germline ends. CDR3 size: 14 residues. Germline CDR1 reads MGHDK; CDR2 reads SYGVNS.

The chain joins TRBV11-2 to TRBJ1-1; possibly TRBD1 for D (6 bases). Trimming left V 7 bases short and J 1 base short, with 16 bases between. The CDR3 runs 15 residues. From germline, CDR1 is SGHAT and CDR2 FQNNGV. The CDR3 bases are TGTGCCAGCACAACAGGGCCCCTCAGGAACACTGAAGCTTTCTTT. Residues: CASTTGPLRNTEAFF.

The chain links TRBV20-1 to TRBJ2-7, with TRBD2 matching 16 bases. Germline V lookup: CDR1 DFQATT, CDR2 SNEGSKA (reference sequence). Trimming cost V 3 bases and J 3 bases; bases outside gene matches: 11. The CDR3 is 18 residues long. In DNA, the CDR3 is TGCAGTGCTAGTGGGACTAGCGGGAGGGCCAAGAATTTCTACGAGCAGTACTTC. Protein: CSASGTSGRAKNFYEQYF.

This chain joins TRBV19 and TRBJ2-7; D may be TRBD1 (6 bases). The CDR3 length is 11 residues. Germline CDR1 and CDR2: LNHDA and SQIVND (reference sequence). The V gene lost 9 bases and the J gene lost 3 bases, with 9 bases spanning the gap. CDR3 nucleotide sequence: TGTGCCAGAAAAGGGGGCTACGAGCAGTACTTC. Translated, it gives CARKGGYEQYF.

The J gene is TRBJ1-2, the V gene TRBV4-1; the match to TRBD1 covers 8 bases. CDR1 is MGHRA and CDR2 is YSYEKL in the germline V gene. Trimming cost V 4 bases and J 4 bases; bases outside gene matches: 5. The CDR3 covers 14 residues. CDR3 protein: CASSPGQGTYGYTF. In DNA, the CDR3 is TGCGCCAGCAGCCCAGGACAGGGCACCTATGGCTACACCTTC.

Of note for this clone: This sample includes further DNA sequences coding for the same CDR3. The chain has TRBV30 and TRBJ1-2; no clear D gene. Germline CDR1 reads GTSNPN; CDR2 reads SVGIG (reference sequence). The CDR3 extends over 11 amino acids. Trimming cost V 0 bases and J 4 bases, with 3 bases left between them. CDR3 coding DNA: TGTGCCTGGAGTGTCCTCTATGGCTACACCTTC. Amino acids: CAWSVLYGYTF.

The chain carries TRBV19 and TRBJ1-5; TRBD1 aligns across 9 bases. Germline V gives CDR1 LNHDA, CDR2 SQIVND (reference sequence). The CDR3 spans 14 residues. CDR3 loop: CGSQGAPGGGPQHF. CDR3 in DNA: TGTGGATCACAGGGGGCCCCAGGAGGTGGGCCCCAGCATTTT.

This clone was recorded a few times. V and J are TRBV12-3 or TRBV12-4 and TRBJ2-5; no clear D gene. The CDR3 is made up of 13 amino acids. V was clipped by 7 bases and J by 2 bases, with 11 bases between them. This CDR3 reads CASTTFRQETQYF. CDR3 DNA sequence: TGTGCCAGCACCACTTTCCGGCAAGAGACCCAGTACTTC.

V is TRBV28 and J is TRBJ2-5, with 10 bases that match TRBD2. Losses at the gene ends were 4 bases for V and 1 base for J; bases not matched to a gene: 3. In germline, CDR1 is MDHEN, CDR2 SYDVKM. The CDR3 consists of 15 residues. The chain's CDR3 is CASSWTSGTQETQYF. The CDR3 region has the DNA TGTGCCAGCAGTTGGACTAGCGGAACCCAAGAGACCCAGTACTTC.

This clone was observed a handful of times. The genes are TRBV6-1 and TRBJ2-3; 11 positions agree with TRBD2. Trimming took 1 base from V and 0 from J; bases not matched to a gene: 18. Germline V gene data show CDR1 as MNHNS and CDR2 as SASEGT. The length of the CDR3 is 22 residues. CDR3 nucleotide sequence: TGTGCCAGCAGTGAAGTCTGGGTTCTAGCGGGGGGCCATAGTGCTAGCACAGATACGCAGTATTTT. It codes for CASSEVWVLAGGHSASTDTQYF.

The chain links TRBV18 to TRBJ1-1; D remains ambiguous. Germline values: CDR1 KGHSH, CDR2 LQKENI. CDR3 size: 17 residues. Trimming took 0 bases from V and 5 from J, leaving 19 bases between them. CDR3 sequence: CASSPPRITQLETEAFF. In DNA form, the CDR3 reads TGTGCCAGCTCACCACCGCGCATCACCCAACTGGAGACTGAAGCTTTCTTT.

The V gene is TRBV20-1, the J gene TRBJ1-4; 7 bases map to TRBD1. V shed 7 bases, J shed 7 bases, and the junction held 3 bases outside the gene matches. CDR1 and CDR2 (germline): DFQATT, SNEGSKA (reference sequence). This CDR3 comprises 11 residues. CDR3 in amino acids: CSGQGGEKLFF. CDR3 coding DNA: TGCAGTGGACAGGGAGGTGAAAAACTGTTTTTT.

The genes are TRBV29-1 and TRBJ2-7; TRBD1 agrees at 10 bases. There are 13 residues in the CDR3. Unmatched junction bases numbered 6, after V lost 7 bases and J lost 3 bases. Germline loops: CDR1 SQVTM, CDR2 ANQGSEA. CDR3 nucleotide sequence: TGCAGCGCCGAGGGGACAGGGGTCTACGAGCAGTACTTC. It is translated as CSAEGTGVYEQYF.

CDR3 nucleotides: TGTGCCATCAGTGAGTCTCAGTATAATTCACCCCTCCACTTT. Protein sequence: CAISESQYNSPLHF. V usage is TRBV10-3 and J usage is TRBJ1-6; D gene uncertain. Germline CDR1 ENHRY, CDR2 SYGVKD. The CDR3 loop spans 14 amino acids. V was shortened by 0 bases and J by 4 bases, with 4 bases between the two germline ends.

The CDR3: CASSYRQGGNQPQHF. CDR3 nucleotides: TGTGCCAGCAGCTACCGACAGGGGGGCAATCAGCCCCAGCATTTT. The gene calls are TRBV28 and TRBJ1-5; TRBD1 aligns across 9 bases. Germline CDR1 reads MDHEN; CDR2 reads SYDVKM. Trimming at V came to 6 bases and at J to 2 bases, leaving 5 bases not matched to a gene. The CDR3 is 15 residues long.